Each of the 24 T cell receptor beta chains below was sequenced from the same sample in a study of high-grade serous ovarian cancer treatment subgroups. The method was immunoSEQ multiplex PCR; TCRdb's version includes in-frame clones alone and lacks a portion of them. Seen here are a few thousand clones, roughly 72% observed once, and the top ten hold roughly 8.2%. Tumor samples were obtained before definitive surgery or chemotherapy. Sequencing used tumor tissue. Source of these receptors: a human donor with high-grade serous ovarian cancer.

The chain combines TRBV2 with TRBJ1-1; 8 nucleotides agree with TRBD1. This CDR3 contains 15 residues. Per germline, CDR1 SNHLY and CDR2 FYNNEI. J gave up 4 bases and V 3 bases, and 7 bases lay outside the gene matches. The DNA of the CDR3 is TGTGCCAGCAGTGATAGGACAGGGTTGAGCACTGAAGCTTTCTTT. It specifies CASSDRTGLSTEAFF.

The genes are TRBV7-2 and TRBJ2-4; D gene unclear. The V and J ends lost 3 bases and 3 bases respectively, with 12 bases between them. The CDR3 has 15 residues. Germline lookup yields CDR1 SGHTA and CDR2 FQGNSA. CDR3 region: CASSFGYLGKNIQYF. CDR3 coding DNA: TGTGCCAGCAGCTTCGGCTATCTCGGCAAAAACATTCAGTACTTC.

The J gene is TRBJ2-7, the V gene TRBV6-4, with 12 bases lining up with TRBD2. J lost 2 bases, V lost 5 bases, and 7 bases had no gene match. The CDR3 covers 16 residues. CDR1 is MRHNA and CDR2 is SNTAGT in the germline V gene. The CDR3 nucleotides are TGTGCCAGCAGTAAACCGGGACTAGCGGGCGCCTACGAGCAGTACGTC. It specifies CASSKPGLAGAYEQYV.

This clone was counted a few times. V and J are TRBV4-3 and TRBJ1-4; no firm D call. CDR1 is LGHNA and CDR2 is YSLEER in the germline V gene. Trimming removed 0 bases from V and 13 bases from J, with 21 bases in between. The CDR3 has 16 amino acids. CDR3 nucleotide sequence: TGCGCCAGCAGCCAAGATTCGGGCCAGGTAGGAGGTAGACTGTTTTTT. Translating it yields CASSQDSGQVGGRLFF.

The genes are TRBV11-2 and TRBJ2-3; 9 positions match TRBD2. This CDR3 is 16 amino acids long. Germline V gene lookup returns CDR1 SGHAT and CDR2 FQNNGV. The V gene end was trimmed by 2 bases and the J gene end by 5 bases; junction bases not matched to a gene: 8. CDR3 coding DNA: TGTGCCAGCAGCTTACAGGCGGGGGGGCCCGGAGATACGCAGTATTTT. Its translation: CASSLQAGGPGDTQYF. The full variable domain, completed using reference TRBV11-2 and TRBJ2-3, is EAGVAQSPRYKIIEKRQSVAFWCNPISGHATLYWYQQILGQGPKLLIQFQNNGVVDDSQLPKDRFSAERLKGVDSTLKIQPAKLEDSAVYLCASSLQAGGPGDTQYFGPGTRLTVL.

This sequence joins TRBV6-4 and TRBJ2-3; D unclear. Germline V gene data show CDR1 as MRHNA and CDR2 as SNTAGT. Trimming removed 2 bases at V and 5 bases at J, with 8 bases between. The CDR3 is made up of 13 amino acids. DNA for the CDR3: TGTGCCAGCAGTGACCAAGGTGGAGATACGCAGTATTTT. Residues: CASSDQGGDTQYF.

This chain uses TRBV6-5 with TRBJ1-4; tentative D call: TRBD1 (6 bases). This CDR3 is 14 amino acids long. V lost 4 bases and J 4 bases, leaving 10 bases between the germline ends. The germline V gene has CDR1 MNHEY and CDR2 SVGAGI. The CDR3 DNA is TGTGCCAGCAGTTCCAGGGGACATAATGAAAAACTGTTTTTT. Its protein product is CASSSRGHNEKLFF.

V usage is TRBV5-1 and J usage is TRBJ2-2; D is possibly TRBD1 or TRBD2 (7 bases each). The CDR3 contains 15 residues. Germline V lookup: CDR1 SGHRS, CDR2 YFSETQ. Trimming took off 7 bases at V and 0 bases at J, with 13 bases between the two ends. The CDR3 DNA reads TGCGCCAGCCAGGGGGGGTTCGCGAACACCGGGGAGCTGTTTTTT. Residues: CASQGGFANTGELFF.

This clone was observed a handful of times. The V call is TRBV5-4, the J call TRBJ1-1; D unresolved. Germline values: CDR1 SGHNT, CDR2 YYREEE (reference sequence). V lost 2 bases to trimming and J lost 0 bases, with 8 bases between them. The CDR3 has 14 residues. This CDR3 is CASSFMGMNTEAFF. The CDR3 region has the DNA TGTGCCAGCAGCTTTATGGGCATGAACACTGAAGCTTTCTTT.

J is TRBJ1-4 and V is TRBV30; D gene ambiguous. This CDR3 has 10 residues. Trimming removed 3 bases from V and 7 bases from J, with 3 bases in between. Germline CDR1 and CDR2: GTSNPN and SVGIG (reference sequence). CDR3 sequence: CAWRSEKLFF. The CDR3 DNA sequence: TGTGCCTGGAGAAGTGAAAAACTGTTTTTT.

The chain links TRBV5-5 to TRBJ1-2; perhaps TRBD1 as D (5 bases). The V gene's germline CDR1 is SGHKS and CDR2 YYEKEE (reference sequence). This CDR3 is 12 amino acids long. The V and J ends lost 3 bases and 4 bases respectively, with 7 bases between them. CDR3 in amino acids: CASSSDSYGYTF. Written as DNA, the CDR3 is TGTGCCAGCAGCTCCGACAGCTATGGCTACACCTTC.

The CDR3 coding sequence is TGTGCCATCAGTAGGGGCACAGGCTCCTACGAGCAGTACTTC. Translating it yields CAISRGTGSYEQYF. V is TRBV10-3 and J is TRBJ2-7, with a weak D call TRBD1 (5 bases). This CDR3 has 14 residues. V shed 5 bases and J shed 0 bases, with 11 bases lying between them. Germline values: CDR1 ENHRY, CDR2 SYGVKD.

To note about this clone: The junction does not match germline at one end; this may be a read error. The sample contains more than one DNA sequence encoding this CDR3. The V call is TRBV7-2, the J call TRBJ2-3; tentatively, D is TRBD2 (6 bases). The CDR3 length is 16 residues. The germline V gene has CDR1 SGHTA and CDR2 FQGNSA. CDR3 DNA: TGTGCCAGCAGTTTAGCGGCGTGGCCTAGCACAGATACGCAGTATTTT. Translating it yields CASSLAAWPSTDTQYF.

This clone is classed as medium-sized. The chain carries TRBV15 and TRBJ1-1; no clear D gene. Germline loops: CDR1 LNHNV, CDR2 YYDKDF (reference sequence). CDR3 size: 16 residues. Trimming removed 0 bases at V and 2 bases at J, with 13 bases between. The CDR3: CATSRDRARPNTEAFF. The CDR3 DNA is TGTGCCACCAGCAGAGATCGGGCAAGACCCAACACTGAAGCTTTCTTT.

This clone has just a few counts. The gene calls are TRBV19 and TRBJ1-2; D remains ambiguous. The CDR3 length is 13 residues. Trimming took 0 bases from V and 4 from J, leaving 6 bases between them. Germline loops: CDR1 LNHDA, CDR2 SQIVND (reference sequence). The CDR3 coding sequence is TGTGCCAGTAGTATAGACGGCCTCTATGGCTACACCTTC. Residues: CASSIDGLYGYTF. Combining the CDR3 with reference TRBV19 and TRBJ1-2 gives the whole variable domain DGGITQSPKYLFRKEGQNVTLSCEQNLNHDAMYWYRQDPGQGLRLIYYSQIVNDFQKGDIAEGYSVSREKKESFPLTVTSAQKNPTAFYLCASSIDGLYGYTFGSGTRLTVV.

The gene calls are TRBV6-6 and TRBJ1-1; no firm D call. The CDR3 spans 16 residues. V shed 0 bases and J shed 1 base, with 12 bases lying between them. The germline V gene has CDR1 MNHNY and CDR2 SVGAGI (reference sequence). The CDR3: CASSYSITVGNTEAFF. DNA for the CDR3: TGTGCCAGCAGTTACTCGATCACGGTCGGGAACACTGAAGCTTTCTTT.

This clone has just a few counts. J is TRBJ1-3 and V is TRBV5-1; D is unresolved. The CDR3 is 15 residues long. Between the trimmed V and J ends, which lost 4 bases and 2 bases, there was a span of 13 bases. Germline assignment: CDR1 SGHRS and CDR2 YFSETQ. The CDR3 reads CASSPGGGAGNTIYF. The CDR3 nucleotides are TGCGCCAGCAGCCCCGGAGGTGGGGCTGGAAACACCATATATTTT.

The chain combines TRBV27 with TRBJ2-1; D is ambiguous. V lost 0 bases and J 12 bases, leaving 12 bases between the germline ends. This CDR3 spans 13 amino acids. The germline V gene has CDR1 MNHEY and CDR2 SMNVEV (reference sequence). CDR3 protein: CASSLSSTRRQFF. The CDR3, as DNA: TGTGCCAGCAGTTTATCGTCGACAAGGCGGCAGTTCTTC.

This clone was found once. V usage is TRBV9 and J usage is TRBJ1-2, with 7 bases aligning to TRBD1. CDR1 and CDR2 (germline): SGDLS, YYNGEE. J lost 1 base, V lost 3 bases, and 3 bases had no gene match. This CDR3 is built from 14 residues. The DNA of the CDR3 is TGTGCCAGCAGCGGAAGGGACAGTAACTATGGCTACACCTTC. This codes for CASSGRDSNYGYTF.

The chain is built from TRBV7-8 and TRBJ1-1, with 8 bases lining up with TRBD1. Germline loops: CDR1 SGHVS, CDR2 FQNEAQ. The trim removed 5 bases at V and 0 bases at J, leaving 5 bases unmatched. CDR3 length: 15 amino acids. This CDR3 reads CASSPGQGLNTEAFF. CDR3 bases: TGTGCCAGCAGCCCTGGACAGGGATTGAACACTGAAGCTTTCTTT.

This clone appeared once. This chain connects TRBV28 to TRBJ2-5; either TRBD1 or TRBD2 may supply D (5 bases each). This CDR3 region has 16 residues. V was trimmed by 2 bases and J by 2 bases, leaving 15 bases between them. Per germline, CDR1 MDHEN and CDR2 SYDVKM. In nucleotides, the CDR3 is TGTGCCAGCAGTTTACCGAGGGACCGTCGGCAAGAGACCCAGTACTTC. As protein: CASSLPRDRRQETQYF.

The genes are TRBV15 and TRBJ1-5; tentative D call: TRBD1 (5 bases). Between the trimmed V and J ends, which lost 0 bases and 6 bases, there was a span of 15 bases. This CDR3 has 16 amino acids. Germline V CDR1 and CDR2: LNHNV, YYDKDF (reference sequence). The CDR3 region is CATSREMGQGRQPQHF. DNA for the CDR3: TGTGCCACCAGCAGAGAAATGGGGCAGGGCCGTCAGCCCCAGCATTTT.

The rearrangement joins TRBV21-1 to TRBJ2-7. TRBV21-1 corresponds to a pseudogene. This CDR3 contains 15 residues. The CDR3 region has the DNA TGTGCCAGCATCGAGACCAGGGGGGGCTCCTACGAGCAGTACTTC. It specifies CASIETRGGSYEQYF.

This chain connects TRBV29-1 to TRBJ2-5; TRBD1 might be the D (5 bases). Germline CDR1 and CDR2: SQVTM and ANQGSEA. V lost 2 bases, J lost 5 bases, and 12 bases lay in between. The CDR3 is 13 residues long. The CDR3 reads CSVELGRDETQYF. Here the CDR3 DNA reads TGCAGCGTTGAACTGGGCAGGGATGAGACCCAGTACTTC.